This entry lists 7 T cell receptor beta chains sequenced from one sample in a study of identical twins. TCRdb used MiXCR to reprocess the 5' RACE reads, holding one entry per CDR3 protein. The repertoire has 550,000 to 800,000 distinct CDR3 sequences, roughly 7.2% of them found once; the top ten carry 1.6%. The same data also contributed to another study, on yellow fever vaccine responses in identical twins.

Sequenced input: PBMCs. The receptors shown here come from a young woman in good health.

This clonotype has just a few counts. The chain has TRBV7-9 and TRBJ2-5, with D maybe TRBD1 (6 bases). The CDR3 is 15 amino acids. Germline CDR1 reads SEHNR; CDR2 reads FQNEAQ (reference sequence). The germline V and J ends were trimmed by 5 bases and 2 bases, with 15 bases remaining between them. CDR3 in amino acids: CASSVTGTPQETQYF. The CDR3 DNA reads as TGTGCCAGCAGCGTAACCGGGACACCGCAAGAGACCCAGTACTTC.

CDR3 nucleotide sequence: TGTGCCAGCAGTTTAGCCTCAGGGCCCTACGAGCAGTACGTC. It encodes CASSLASGPYEQYV. This chain links TRBV12-3 or TRBV12-4 with TRBJ2-7; D possibly corresponds to TRBD1 (5 bases). The CDR3 has 14 amino acids. V lost 0 bases to trimming and J lost 2 bases, with 8 bases between them.

The chain employs TRBV6-2 or TRBV6-3 and TRBJ2-1; no clear D. This CDR3 contains 13 residues. In germline, CDR1 is MNHEY, CDR2 SVGEGT. V was clipped by 6 bases and J by 2 bases, with 8 bases between them. CDR3 DNA sequence: TGTGCCAGCAGAGGCAACCCCTACAATGAGCAGTTCTTC. Translating gives CASRGNPYNEQFF.

This sequence joins TRBV5-1 and TRBJ2-7; D is possibly TRBD1 or TRBD2 (5 bases each). The CDR3 runs 15 residues. The germline CDR1 and CDR2 sequences are SGHRS and YFSETQ. Trimming removed 4 bases from V and 2 bases from J, with 16 bases in between. CDR3 DNA sequence: TGCGCCAGCAGCGAGGCCGGGGCTCCCACCTACGAGCAGTACTTC. Translating gives CASSEAGAPTYEQYF.

The chain joins TRBV3-1 to TRBJ2-3; TRBD1 aligns across 8 bases. Germline assignment: CDR1 LGHDT and CDR2 YNNKEL (reference sequence). V was pared by 4 bases and J by 3 bases, with 6 bases of the junction left unmatched. This CDR3 has 15 amino acids. CDR3 DNA sequence: TGTGCCAGCAGCCCGGGACAGGTTCTAACAGATACGCAGTATTTT. Residues: CASSPGQVLTDTQYF.

This clonotype has ten or more counts. The chain uses TRBV15 and TRBJ2-1; 7 bases align to TRBD2. V lost 2 bases to trimming and J lost 3 bases; unmatched junction nucleotides: 7. The CDR3 contains 16 residues. Germline-derived CDR1 and CDR2 are LNHNV and YYDKDF (reference sequence). This CDR3 reads CATSRPSGINYNEQFF. CDR3 DNA sequence: TGTGCCACCAGCAGACCCAGCGGGATAAACTACAATGAGCAGTTCTTC.

This clonotype was counted a few times. The rearrangement links TRBV15 to TRBJ1-1; TRBD1 matches 7 bases. Germline trimming cut 0 bases from V and 1 base from J; bases unmatched to any gene: 8. The CDR3 length is 17 residues. In germline, CDR1 is LNHNV, CDR2 YYDKDF (reference sequence). The CDR3 spells CATSRDDRVAENTEAFF. In DNA form, the CDR3 reads TGTGCCACCAGCAGAGACGACAGGGTTGCGGAGAACACTGAAGCTTTCTTT.